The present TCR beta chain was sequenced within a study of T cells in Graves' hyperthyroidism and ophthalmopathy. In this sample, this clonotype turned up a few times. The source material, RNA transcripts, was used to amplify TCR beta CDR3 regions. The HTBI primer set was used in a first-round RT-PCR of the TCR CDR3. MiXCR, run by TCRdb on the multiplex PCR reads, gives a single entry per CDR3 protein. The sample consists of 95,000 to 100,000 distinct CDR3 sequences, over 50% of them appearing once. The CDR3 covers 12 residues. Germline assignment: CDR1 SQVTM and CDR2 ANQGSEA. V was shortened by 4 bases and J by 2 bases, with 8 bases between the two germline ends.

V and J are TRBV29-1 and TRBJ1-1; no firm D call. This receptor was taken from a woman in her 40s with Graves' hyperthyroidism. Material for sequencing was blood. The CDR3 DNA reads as TGCAGCGTTGGGAGACGTAACACTGAAGCTTTCTTT. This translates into CSVGRRNTEAFF. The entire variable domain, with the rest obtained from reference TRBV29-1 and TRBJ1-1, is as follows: SAVISQKPSRDICQRGTSLTIQCQVDSQVTMMFWYRQQPGQSLTLIATANQGSEATYESGFVIDKFPISRPNLTFSTLTVSNMSPEDSSIYLCSVGRRNTEAFFGQGTRLTVV.